The source of this T cell receptor (beta chain) is a study of blood T cells in healthy people across ages. Turning to the study itself: In model experiments, template switching was able to capture about one barcoded beta molecule for every two T cells that were present.

Total RNA was extracted at no less than 5.5 micrograms per sample. A second PCR, run for about 7 to 11 cycles, used a sample-barcoded 5' primer plus a J-beta primer mix. In TCRdb, the 5' RACE reads were re-called with MiXCR into one record per CDR3 protein. The sample includes approximately 850,000 distinct CDR3 sequences, around 43% of them seen just once. The ends were cut back, 3 bases at V and 4 bases at J, with 7 bases in the middle. This CDR3 spans 13 amino acids. Per germline, CDR1 MGHRA and CDR2 YSYEKL. The J gene is TRBJ2-1, the V gene TRBV4-1; D is undetermined. Sequencing input: blood. The clonotype was recovered from a man in his 60s in good health. The CDR3 DNA reads TGCGCCAGCAGCCACCCCCCATACAATGAGCAGTTCTTC. Translation: CASSHPPYNEQFF.